The 25 T cell receptor beta chains given below trace back to one sample, sequenced in a study of human T cells and chemical hapten exposure. Each CDR3 protein is one row after TCRdb ran MiXCR on the RACE reads. The table has 27,000 or so distinct CDR3 sequences, 5.5% to 6.5% seen once. The time point was: patch test 3, about 24 weeks after DPC sensitization. Indicated treatment: therapeutic diphenylcyclopropenone sensitization with weekly scalp DPC. Sequencing was performed on whole blood, taken in connection with sensitization to the hapten diphenylcyclopropenone (DPC). These receptors were obtained from a man younger than 40 with alopecia areata. Some clones in this sample may be carry-over from other donors' samples.

The table lists this clonotype with many counts. In nucleotides, the CDR3 is TGCGCCAGCAGCCTAGGGGGCAGGGGCCATAATCAGCCCCAGCATTTT. Residues: CASSLGGRGHNQPQHF. The chain employs TRBV4-3 and TRBJ1-5; 7 nucleotides line up with TRBD1. In germline, CDR1 is LGHNA, CDR2 YSLEER. The CDR3 consists of 16 residues. V lost 4 bases and J lost 4; bases outside the gene matches: 10.

This clonotype is medium-sized within its sample. The rearrangement uses TRBV6-5 and TRBJ1-1; D perhaps matches TRBD1 (6 bases). The V end lost 2 bases, the J end lost 4 bases, and 17 bases lay between the germline ends. The germline V gene encodes CDR1 MNHEY and CDR2 SVGAGI. The CDR3 covers 16 residues. The CDR3 region is CASSYTTGTAGTEAFF. The CDR3 DNA reads as TGTGCCAGCAGTTACACTACAGGGACTGCTGGCACTGAAGCTTTCTTT.

This clonotype was seen repeatedly, ten times or more. This chain connects TRBV7-6 to TRBJ2-1; tentatively, D is TRBD2 (5 bases). This CDR3 spans 13 amino acids. The V end was cut by 5 bases, the J end by 5 bases, with 10 bases between. Germline CDR1 and CDR2: SGHVS and FNYEAQ. For the CDR3, the DNA is TGTGCCAGCAGCCCCGGGGAGAACAATGAGCAGTTCTTC. Its translation: CASSPGENNEQFF. Full variable domain (rest looked up from reference TRBV7-6 and TRBJ2-1): GAGVSQSPRYKVTKRGQDVALRCDPISGHVSLYWYRQALGQGPEFLTYFNYEAQQDKSGLPNDRFSAERPEGSISTLTIQRTEQRDSAMYRCASSPGENNEQFFGPGTRLTVL.

This clonotype appeared many times. The V gene is TRBV14, the J gene TRBJ1-1; D gene ambiguous. This CDR3 spans 12 amino acids. Germline CDR1 SGHDN, CDR2 FVKESK. Trimming took off 0 bases at V and 6 bases at J, with 5 bases between the two ends. CDR3 sequence reads: CASSQDQAEAFF. CDR3 DNA: TGTGCCAGCAGCCAAGATCAGGCTGAAGCTTTCTTT.

There are many counts of this clonotype. The J gene is TRBJ2-7, the V gene TRBV7-8; tentatively, D is TRBD1 (7 bases). The CDR3 has 16 residues. Per germline, CDR1 SGHVS and CDR2 FQNEAQ. V was trimmed by 4 bases and J by 0 bases, leaving 16 bases between them. DNA for the CDR3: TGTGCCAGCAGCTCAGGGGGGATCGGTAGCTCCTACGAGCAGTACTTC. As protein: CASSSGGIGSSYEQYF.

This clonotype was recorded many times. The CDR3 loop reads CASSAAGTSYIEQYF. The CDR3 DNA follows: TGCGCCAGCAGTGCGGCCGGGACTAGCTATATCGAGCAGTACTTC. The rearrangement links TRBV23-1 to TRBJ2-7; 9 nucleotides align to TRBD2. TRBV23-1 falls under the ORF class, with uncertain function. The V gene end was trimmed by 5 bases and the J gene end by 6 bases; junction bases not matched to a gene: 11. CDR3 length: 15 amino acids.

This clonotype was seen many times. The CDR3: CASFTGGGAKDTAKDTQYF. The DNA for the CDR3 is TGTGCCAGCTTTACTGGCGGGGGGGCCAAAGATACGGCCAAAGATACGCAGTATTTT. The rearrangement joins TRBV11-2 to TRBJ2-3, with 9 bases matching TRBD2. This CDR3 spans 19 amino acids. Germline assignment: CDR1 SGHAT and CDR2 FQNNGV. With 8 bases clipped from V and 5 bases from J, the junction kept 23 bases outside the gene matches.

There are many counts of this clonotype. V gene TRBV6-6 combines with J gene TRBJ1-5, with D perhaps matching TRBD1 (6 bases). The ends were cut back, 6 bases at V and 6 bases at J, with 12 bases in the middle. The CDR3 consists of 13 residues. Germline V CDR1 and CDR2: MNHNY, SVGAGI (reference sequence). The CDR3 DNA is TGTGCCAGCAGAGGGGGGACGGGTCAGCCCCAGCATTTT. Protein: CASRGGTGQPQHF.

The sample holds many counts of this clonotype. V is TRBV29-1 and J is TRBJ1-1, with D perhaps matching TRBD1 (5 bases). CDR3 size: 14 residues. Germline lookup yields CDR1 SQVTM and CDR2 ANQGSEA. V lost 6 bases and J 1 base, leaving 15 bases between the germline ends. CDR3: CSVGRGPQNTEAFF. CDR3 coding DNA: TGCAGCGTAGGACGGGGACCGCAGAACACTGAAGCTTTCTTT.

Turning to this clonotype: A much larger clonotype is one base distant, so this may be a read error. The CDR3 is CASTSTYSYEQYF. CDR3 in DNA: TGTGCCAGCACGTCGACCTACTCCTACGAGCAGTACTTC. The gene calls are TRBV12-3 or TRBV12-4 and TRBJ2-7; no definite D call. The CDR3 has 13 residues. V was shortened by 7 bases and J by 0 bases, with 10 bases between the two germline ends.

This chain uses TRBV7-2 with TRBJ2-5, with TRBD2 identical over 10 bases. CDR1 is SGHTA and CDR2 is FQGNSA in the germline V gene. This CDR3 region has 17 residues. V trimming: 3 bases; J trimming: 5 bases; junction bases outside the gene matches: 12. The CDR3 sequence is CASSFSWETSGTETQYF. The CDR3 DNA reads TGTGCCAGCAGCTTTAGTTGGGAAACTAGCGGGACTGAGACCCAGTACTTC.

This clonotype has a count of ten or more. This chain links TRBV27 with TRBJ2-3, with D possibly TRBD2 on 6 matching bases. The CDR3 covers 16 residues. Trimming left V 3 bases short and J 3 bases short, with 16 bases between. Germline CDR1 reads MNHEY; CDR2 reads SMNVEV (reference sequence). The CDR3 nucleotides are TGTGCCAGCAGTTTTTACGGGACTCAAGGAACAGATACGCAGTATTTT. Translation gives CASSFYGTQGTDTQYF.

The table lists this clonotype with many counts. The CDR3 bases are TGTGCCAGCAGTCTCCCGGGACAGGGGGCCTATGGCTACACCTTC. The encoded protein is CASSLPGQGAYGYTF. V gene TRBV6-5 combines with J gene TRBJ1-2; 12 bases line up with TRBD1. The CDR3 contains 15 residues. Germline CDR1 is MNHEY and CDR2 is SVGAGI. V gave up 5 bases and J gave up 4 bases; unmatched junction bases: 5.

For this clonotype: It may be a read error: a sequence one base away is much more abundant. The chain carries TRBV10-3 and TRBJ2-1; unclear D gene. CDR3 length: 11 amino acids. Germline V CDR1 and CDR2: ENHRY, SYGVKD. DNA for the CDR3: TGTACCATCAGTGCAGGCAATGAGCAGTTCTTC. Translation: CTISAGNEQFF.

This clonotype was seen repeatedly, ten times or more. The V call is TRBV15, the J call TRBJ1-1, with TRBD1 as a possible D gene (5 bases). Germline V CDR1 and CDR2: LNHNV, YYDKDF (reference sequence). There are 16 residues in the CDR3. V was pared by 1 base and J by 0 bases, with 12 bases between. The CDR3 DNA follows: TGTGCCACCAGCAGAGTGGGACTGGGGATGAACACTGAAGCTTTCTTT. Its translation: CATSRVGLGMNTEAFF.

This clonotype came up many times. The chain has TRBV13 and TRBJ1-5, with D unresolved. The V gene lost 5 bases and the J gene lost 0 bases, with 8 bases spanning the gap. Germline V CDR1 and CDR2: PRHDT, FYEKMQ (reference sequence). The CDR3 covers 14 residues. CDR3 residues: CASSRMYSNQPQHF. The CDR3 bases are TGTGCCAGCAGCCGAATGTATAGCAATCAGCCCCAGCATTTT. Filled out from reference TRBV13 and TRBJ1-5, the complete variable domain reads AAGVIQSPRHLIKEKRETATLKCYPIPRHDTVYWYQQGPGQDPQFLISFYEKMQSDKGSIPDRFSAQQFSDYHSELNMSSLELGDSALYFCASSRMYSNQPQHFGDGTRLSIL.

At least ten counts were recorded for this clonotype. This chain connects TRBV7-9 to TRBJ1-5; the match to TRBD1 covers 9 bases. The V segment lost 5 bases and the J segment 6 bases; nucleotides outside the gene matches: 2. CDR1 and CDR2 (germline): SEHNR, FQNEAQ (reference sequence). This CDR3 region has 13 residues. The CDR3 reads CASSRQGGQPQHF. CDR3 DNA: TGTGCCAGCAGCAGACAGGGGGGTCAGCCCCAGCATTTT.

There are many counts of this clonotype. The J gene is TRBJ2-3, the V gene TRBV7-2; no clear D. The CDR3 length is 12 residues. Deletions cut 5 bases from V and 0 bases from J, with 3 bases between. CDR1 is SGHTA and CDR2 is FQGNSA in the germline V gene. The CDR3 nucleotides are TGTGCCAGCAGCGTAAGCACAGATACGCAGTATTTT. This sequence encodes CASSVSTDTQYF.

The chain joins TRBV7-6 to TRBJ1-6; 7 positions agree with TRBD1. The CDR3 spans 18 residues. Germline V CDR1 and CDR2: SGHVS, FNYEAQ. Losses at the gene ends were 5 bases for V and 0 bases for J; bases not matched to a gene: 10. The CDR3 protein is CASSPNPTGSSYNSPLHF. The CDR3 DNA follows: TGTGCCAGCAGCCCCAATCCGACAGGGAGCTCCTATAATTCACCCCTCCACTTT.

This clonotype was seen at least ten times. The rearrangement uses TRBV20-1 and TRBJ1-6; TRBD1 is a possible D gene (5 bases). There are 16 residues in the CDR3. The V gene lost 1 base and the J gene lost 2 bases, with 12 bases spanning the gap. CDR1 is DFQATT, CDR2 SNEGSKA, per germline (reference sequence). CDR3 protein: CSARGEGDTYNSPLHF. As DNA, the CDR3 is TGCAGTGCTAGAGGCGAAGGGGATACCTATAATTCACCCCTCCACTTT.

This clonotype was seen ten or more times. The CDR3 bases are TGTGCCAGCACCGCTCGCCAGGGGGTTTACAATGAGCAGTTCTTC. It translates to CASTARQGVYNEQFF. V and J are TRBV12-3 or TRBV12-4 and TRBJ2-1, with 7 bases matching TRBD1. The CDR3 sequence is 15 residues long. The junction had 10 bases not matched to a gene; V was cut back by 7 bases and J by 4 bases.

In this sample, this clonotype turned up many times. The rearrangement uses TRBV7-2 and TRBJ2-3; no clear D gene. Germline lookup yields CDR1 SGHTA and CDR2 FQGNSA. V lost 6 bases and J lost 0, with 13 bases in between. This CDR3 has 15 amino acids. The CDR3 sequence: CASSPFISSTDTQYF. DNA for the CDR3: TGTGCCAGCAGTCCATTCATATCAAGCACAGATACGCAGTATTTT.

This clonotype was detected ten times or more. This rearrangement joins TRBV19 to TRBJ2-3; D is unresolved. The CDR3 sequence is 16 residues long. The V end lost 3 bases, the J end lost 0 bases, and 13 bases lay between the germline ends. Germline CDR1 reads LNHDA; CDR2 reads SQIVND (reference sequence). The CDR3 spells CASSMVGPPSTDTQYF. In nucleotides, the CDR3 is TGTGCCAGTAGTATGGTAGGCCCCCCTAGCACAGATACGCAGTATTTT. The full variable domain, in which reference TRBV19 and TRBJ2-3 provide the parts outside the CDR3, is DGGITQSPKYLFRKEGQNVTLSCEQNLNHDAMYWYRQDPGQGLRLIYYSQIVNDFQKGDIAEGYSVSREKKESFPLTVTSAQKNPTAFYLCASSMVGPPSTDTQYFGPGTRLTVL.

There are many counts of this clonotype. This sequence joins TRBV7-2 and TRBJ1-2; 8 bases match TRBD1. The CDR3 loop spans 15 amino acids. The germline CDR1 and CDR2 sequences are SGHTA and FQGNSA. Germline trimming cut 6 bases from V and 8 bases from J; bases unmatched to any gene: 14. CDR3 residues: CASSQKTGQARGYTF. The CDR3 DNA sequence: TGTGCCAGCAGTCAAAAGACGGGACAGGCTAGAGGCTACACCTTC.

Only one count was recorded for this clonotype. The chain employs TRBV11-2 and TRBJ2-2; TRBD1 might be the D (6 bases). Between the trimmed V and J ends, which lost 4 bases and 3 bases, there was a span of 6 bases. CDR3 length: 13 amino acids. Looked up from germline, CDR1 is SGHAT and CDR2 is FQNNGV. CDR3 nucleotide sequence: TGTGCCAGCAGCTGGACAGACACCGGGGAGCTGTTTTTT. Protein product: CASSWTDTGELFF.